This T cell receptor (beta chain) derives from a study of beta chain features in type 1 diabetes. cDNA synthesis used the whole RNA isolate, giving expressed TCRB sequences. Using immunoSEQ multiplex PCR, the repertoire was profiled, and TCRdb retains in-frame clones only, with some absent. Of some 150,000 clones listed, 11% are singletons. CD45RO/CCR7/CD25/CD127/CD95/CD27 separated CD4+ naive, central memory, regulatory and stem cell-like memory cells by sorting. This CDR3 has 14 residues. V dropped 5 bases and J dropped 4; count of bases not matched to a gene: 5. Germline loops: CDR1 SGHTA, CDR2 FQGNSA.

This sequence joins TRBV7-2 and TRBJ2-7; 10 bases are shared with TRBD1. This sequence was found in a man aged 18 to 35 in good health. Sequenced input: central memory CD4+ T cells from blood. CDR3 residues: CASSPDRGLYEQYF. CDR3 in DNA: TGTGCCAGCAGCCCGGACAGGGGGTTGTACGAGCAGTACTTC.